This is a list of T cell receptor beta chains from one sample in a study of shared clonotypes between healthy human individuals. Libraries were prepared by immunoSEQ multiplex PCR; TCRdb keeps only in-frame clonotypes and omits some of them. The data hold about 2.1 million clones, with just over 90% observed a single time. Sequencing was carried out using naive CD8+ T cells from PBMCs. The receptors shown here come from a man aged 18 to 29 in good health. Some clones in this sample may be carry-over from other donors' samples. The CDR3 runs from the conserved cysteine through the conserved F or W. Fields, in order: D gene, clone size, J gene, V gene, CDR3 protein, CDR3 DNA. A D gene is named only where the DNA matches it firmly. A clone size is listed for some rows: how often the clone was seen (once, few, many), or a class if it is expanded.

d_call: NA
clone_size: NA
j_call: TRBJ1-1
v_call: TRBV19
cdr3_aa: CASRARGDTEAFF
cdr3_nt: TGTGCCAGTAGAGCAAGGGGGGACACTGAAGCTTTCTTT

d_call: NA
clone_size: NA
j_call: TRBJ2-1
v_call: TRBV7-9
cdr3_aa: CASSLALDMREFF
cdr3_nt: TGTGCCAGCAGCCTAGCCTTGGACATGAGGGAGTTCTTC

d_call: NA
clone_size: NA
j_call: TRBJ2-5
v_call: TRBV11-1
cdr3_aa: CASSLGAGTPETQYF
cdr3_nt: TGTGCCAGCAGCTTAGGTGCAGGGACCCCAGAGACCCAGTACTTC

d_call: NA
clone_size: NA
j_call: TRBJ1-5
v_call: TRBV6-1
cdr3_aa: CASRDAGNQPQHF
cdr3_nt: TGTGCCAGCAGGGATGCAGGTAATCAGCCCCAGCATTTT

d_call: TRBD1
clone_size: NA
j_call: TRBJ2-7
v_call: TRBV15
cdr3_aa: CATSDRDRDHEQYF
cdr3_nt: TGTGCCACCAGCGACCGGGACAGGGACCACGAGCAGTACTTC

d_call: NA
clone_size: NA
j_call: TRBJ2-6
v_call: TRBV7-8
cdr3_aa: CASSLVRGANVLTF
cdr3_nt: TGTGCCAGCAGCTTAGTCCGGGGGGCCAACGTCCTGACTTTC

d_call: NA
clone_size: NA
j_call: TRBJ1-5
v_call: TRBV7-8
cdr3_aa: CASSLTRVGNQPQHF
cdr3_nt: TGTGCCAGCAGCTTGACACGGGTTGGCAATCAGCCCCAGCATTTT

d_call: NA
clone_size: NA
j_call: TRBJ2-1
v_call: TRBV6-5
cdr3_aa: CASSYGTQKEQFF
cdr3_nt: TGTGCCAGCAGTTACGGGACCCAGAAGGAGCAGTTCTTC

d_call: NA
clone_size: NA
j_call: TRBJ1-2
v_call: TRBV6-6
cdr3_aa: CASSPLSGASDSGYTF
cdr3_nt: TGTGCCAGCAGTCCCCTCTCGGGCGCCTCAGATAGTGGCTACACCTTC

d_call: NA
clone_size: NA
j_call: TRBJ2-3
v_call: TRBV18
cdr3_aa: CASSDKFQGRTRTDTQYF
cdr3_nt: TGTGCCAGCTCAGACAAGTTTCAGGGGAGGACCCGCACAGATACGCAGTATTTT

d_call: TRBD1
clone_size: NA
j_call: TRBJ1-5
v_call: TRBV7-9
cdr3_aa: CASSLDRGQPQHF
cdr3_nt: TGTGCCAGCAGCTTAGACAGGGGTCAGCCCCAGCATTTT

d_call: TRBD1
clone_size: NA
j_call: TRBJ1-4
v_call: TRBV29-1
cdr3_aa: CSVVAVRGPNRELFF
cdr3_nt: TGCAGCGTTGTCGCGGTTAGGGGGCCGAATCGGGAACTGTTTTTT

d_call: TRBD2
clone_size: NA
j_call: TRBJ2-3
v_call: TRBV7-3
cdr3_aa: CASSLEGLAGALGADTQYF
cdr3_nt: TGTGCCAGCAGCCTCGAAGGACTAGCGGGAGCCCTCGGGGCAGATACGCAGTATTTT

d_call: NA
clone_size: NA
j_call: TRBJ2-1
v_call: TRBV7-9
cdr3_aa: CASTYGSNNEQFF
cdr3_nt: TGTGCCAGCACCTATGGATCGAACAATGAGCAGTTCTTC

d_call: TRBD2
clone_size: NA
j_call: TRBJ2-3
v_call: TRBV27
cdr3_aa: CASSVAASGNFADTQYF
cdr3_nt: TGTGCCAGCAGTGTTGCGGCTAGCGGCAACTTCGCAGATACGCAGTATTTT

d_call: TRBD1
clone_size: once
j_call: TRBJ2-1
v_call: TRBV7-9
cdr3_aa: CASSRQGAYNEQFF
cdr3_nt: TGTGCCAGCAGCAGACAGGGGGCCTACAATGAGCAGTTCTTC

d_call: NA
clone_size: NA
j_call: TRBJ2-1
v_call: TRBV11-2
cdr3_aa: CASSPRFVQFF
cdr3_nt: TGTGCCAGCAGCCCCCGATTTGTGCAGTTCTTC

d_call: NA
clone_size: NA
j_call: TRBJ2-2
v_call: TRBV6-5
cdr3_aa: CASSSGSWELFF
cdr3_nt: TGTGCCAGCAGTTCAGGGTCCTGGGAGCTGTTTTTT

d_call: NA
clone_size: once
j_call: TRBJ1-2
v_call: TRBV28
cdr3_aa: CASRGDGYYGYTF
cdr3_nt: TGTGCCAGCAGGGGGGACGGCTACTATGGCTACACCTTC

d_call: NA
clone_size: NA
j_call: TRBJ1-1
v_call: TRBV4-3
cdr3_aa: CASSQVSGTEAFF
cdr3_nt: TGCGCCAGCAGCCAAGTGTCGGGCACTGAAGCTTTCTTT

d_call: NA
clone_size: once
j_call: TRBJ2-3
v_call: TRBV28
cdr3_aa: CATEVASTDTQYF
cdr3_nt: TGTGCCACTGAGGTAGCTAGCACAGATACGCAGTATTTT

d_call: TRBD2
clone_size: NA
j_call: TRBJ2-7
v_call: TRBV7-8
cdr3_aa: CASSLGASGSYEQYF
cdr3_nt: TGTGCCAGCAGCTTAGGGGCTAGCGGCTCCTACGAGCAGTACTTC

d_call: TRBD1
clone_size: NA
j_call: TRBJ1-2
v_call: TRBV19
cdr3_aa: CASILTGATYGYTF
cdr3_nt: TGTGCCAGTATTCTTACAGGGGCGACCTATGGCTACACCTTC

d_call: NA
clone_size: NA
j_call: TRBJ2-7
v_call: TRBV29-1
cdr3_aa: CSVEGDIAYEQYF
cdr3_nt: TGCAGCGTTGAAGGGGACATTGCCTACGAGCAGTACTTC